The subject of this entry is one T cell receptor (beta chain). As yet, its antigen is unknown. The data originate from a study of T cell responses to AZD1222 COVID-19 vaccine. Turning to the study itself: Samples with a second dose at about 4 or about 12 weeks were pooled together.

This CDR3 region has 17 residues. The germline gives CDR1 MNHEY, CDR2 SVGEGT. The ends were cut back, 0 bases at V and 4 bases at J, with 16 bases in the middle. TCRdb keeps only in-frame clones here, not all; method: immunoSEQ multiplex PCR. Of more than 100,000 clones listed, around 90% are singletons. Study-wide results and caveats: Reports indicate that nearly half of spike-specific TCRs are directed at unmutated variant regions. Repertoire sampling happened only post peak T cell response. Only a handful of individuals given AZD1222 were seropositive at baseline.

This receptor was obtained from an adult in good health. The sequenced sample was peripheral blood, obtained on day 0 of AZD1222 vaccination. V is TRBV6-2 or TRBV6-3 and J is TRBJ1-3; tentatively, D is TRBD1 (6 bases). CDR3 DNA sequence: TGTGCCAGCAGTTACTCCCGACAGGTCTTCAGGGGAAACACCATATATTTT. Amino acids: CASSYSRQVFRGNTIYF.